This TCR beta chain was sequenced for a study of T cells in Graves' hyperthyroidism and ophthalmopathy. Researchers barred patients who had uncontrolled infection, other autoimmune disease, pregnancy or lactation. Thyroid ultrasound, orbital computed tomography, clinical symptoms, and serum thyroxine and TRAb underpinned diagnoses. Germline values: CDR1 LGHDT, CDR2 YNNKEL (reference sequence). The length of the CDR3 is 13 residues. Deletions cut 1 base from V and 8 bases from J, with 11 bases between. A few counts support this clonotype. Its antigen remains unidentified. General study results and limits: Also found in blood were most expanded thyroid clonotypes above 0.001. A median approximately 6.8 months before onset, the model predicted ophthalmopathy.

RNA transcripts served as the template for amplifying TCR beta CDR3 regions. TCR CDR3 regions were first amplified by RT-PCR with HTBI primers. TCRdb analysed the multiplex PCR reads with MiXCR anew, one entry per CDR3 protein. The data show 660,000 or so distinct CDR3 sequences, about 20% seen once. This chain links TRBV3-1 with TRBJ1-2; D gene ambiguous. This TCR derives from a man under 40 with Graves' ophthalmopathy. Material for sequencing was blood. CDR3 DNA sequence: TGTGCCAGCAGCCAAGGATACGGGAGCGGCTACACCTTC. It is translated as CASSQGYGSGYTF. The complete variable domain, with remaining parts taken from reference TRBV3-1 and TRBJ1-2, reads DTAVSQTPKYLVTQMGNDKSIKCEQNLGHDTMYWYKQDSKKFLKIMFSYNNKELIINETVPNRFSPKSPDKAHLNLHINSLELGDSAVYFCASSQGYGSGYTFGSGTRLTVV.